This note documents a single T cell receptor beta chain sequence. Antigen specificity is unknown. The data derive from a study of CD8 T cells in ankylosing spondylitis. Study-wide results and limits: For ankylosing spondylitis blood, a TCR beta motif of eight or nine highly homologous variants appeared characteristic. The clones that were linked to disease were reported to be significantly enriched in matched synovial fluid samples from ankylosing spondylitis patients. Researchers report that disease-linked clones proved CD8+ and relatively rare in peripheral blood.

Construction of TCR beta libraries was performed using quantitative 5'-RACE with molecular barcodes. Via MiXCR, TCRdb re-called the 5' RACE reads, giving one row per CDR3 protein. Found here are about 540,000 distinct CDR3 sequences, roughly 13% of them singletons; the top ten hold approximately 6.2%. J lost 8 bases, V lost 7 bases, and 11 bases had no gene match. The length of the CDR3 is 14 residues. This TCR was recovered from a male donor with ankylosing spondylitis. The gene calls are TRBV12-3 or TRBV12-4 and TRBJ2-1, with 7 bases lining up with TRBD2. Sequencing was carried out using blood, either unsorted or a sorted T cell fraction (not recorded which). DNA for the CDR3: TGTGCCAGCACCCCAGGCGGGAGTATACATGAGCAGTTCTTC. Protein product: CASTPGGSIHEQFF.